This TCR beta chain came from a study of blood T cell repertoires in COVID-19. The germline CDR1 and CDR2 sequences are SNHLY and FYNNEI. The CDR3 consists of 15 residues. V shed 4 bases and J 2 bases; nucleotides not matched to a gene: 3. Some clones are missing from TCRdb's copy, which holds only in-frame ones; the method was immunoSEQ multiplex PCR. This table holds tens of thousands of clones, 68% found once. This clone has more than one count but fewer than ten. This TCR was recovered from a woman in her 70s with acute or convalescent COVID-19. The V and J genes are TRBV2 and TRBJ2-5, with 11 bases aligning to TRBD2. The source material was peripheral blood. CDR3 sequence reads: CASSGLAGSQETQYF. CDR3 nucleotides: TGTGCCAGCAGTGGACTAGCGGGGTCTCAAGAGACCCAGTACTTC.